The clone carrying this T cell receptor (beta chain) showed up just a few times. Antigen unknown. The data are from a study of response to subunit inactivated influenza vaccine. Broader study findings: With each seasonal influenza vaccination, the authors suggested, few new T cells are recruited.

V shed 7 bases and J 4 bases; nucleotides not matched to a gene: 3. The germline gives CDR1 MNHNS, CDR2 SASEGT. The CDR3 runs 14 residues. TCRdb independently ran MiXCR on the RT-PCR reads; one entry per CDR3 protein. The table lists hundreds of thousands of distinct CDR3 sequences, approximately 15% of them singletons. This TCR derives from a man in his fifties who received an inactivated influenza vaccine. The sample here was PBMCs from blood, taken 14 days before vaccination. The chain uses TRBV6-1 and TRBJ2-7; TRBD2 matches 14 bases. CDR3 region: CASTGTSGGYEQYF. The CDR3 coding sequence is TGTGCCAGCACCGGGACTAGCGGGGGATACGAGCAGTACTTC.